This entry features one T cell receptor (beta chain) sequence. This sample was taken from a study of blood T cell repertoires in COVID-19. Study details: From T cells, B-cell-depleted T cells, or PBMCs came the material, which was cDNA or gDNA.

Sequencing used immunoSEQ multiplex PCR; TCRdb keeps in-frame clones, though not all of them. This sample carries under 250,000 clones, about 82% of them seen once, and the ten largest clones take 5% to 7%. V lost 4 bases and J lost 2, with 19 bases in between. This CDR3 spans 16 amino acids. Germline V lookup: CDR1 SGHKS, CDR2 YYEKEE (reference sequence). This receptor was obtained from an elderly woman with COVID-19, enrolled during active disease. The chain carries TRBV5-5 and TRBJ2-7; a possible D gene is TRBD1 (6 bases). Sequenced: peripheral blood. CDR3 sequence reads: CASSGGHRVGAYEQYV. The CDR3 nucleotides are TGTGCCAGCAGCGGGGGCCACAGGGTGGGGGCCTACGAGCAGTACGTC.